This T cell receptor (beta chain) comes out of a study of TIL therapy for anti-PD-1-resistant metastatic lung cancer. Time point given: pre-treatment sample, taken before nivolumab and TIL therapy. The immunoSEQ assay was v3. Using immunoSEQ multiplex PCR, the repertoire was profiled, and TCRdb retains in-frame clones only, with some absent. The sample includes 45,000 to 75,000 clones, 80% to 90% seen only once; the top ten take 2.6%. Germline V gene sequence: CDR1 SGHVS, CDR2 FQNEAQ. V was shortened by 4 bases and J by 8 bases, with 14 bases between the two germline ends. The CDR3 extends over 13 amino acids.

The receptor was isolated from a person between 25 and 80 years old with non-small cell lung cancer. The J gene is TRBJ1-2, the V gene TRBV7-8; D is unresolved. The sample in question was blood, obtained at baseline. The CDR3 DNA reads TGTGCCAGCAGCTCAGTCACGGCAGGAGGCTACACCTTC. As protein: CASSSVTAGGYTF.